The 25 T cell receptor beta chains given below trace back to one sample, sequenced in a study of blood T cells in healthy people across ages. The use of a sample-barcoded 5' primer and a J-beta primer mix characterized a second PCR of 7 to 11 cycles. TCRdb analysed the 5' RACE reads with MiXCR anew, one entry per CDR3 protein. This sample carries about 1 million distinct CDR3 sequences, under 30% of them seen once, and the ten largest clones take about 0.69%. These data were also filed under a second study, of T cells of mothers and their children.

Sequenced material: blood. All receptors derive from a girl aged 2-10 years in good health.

This chain's CDR3 is CASSVQGSNEQFF. The CDR3 region has the DNA TGTGCCAGCAGCGTACAGGGGAGCAATGAGCAGTTCTTC. The chain uses TRBV9 and TRBJ2-1; tentatively, D is TRBD1 (6 bases). This CDR3 contains 13 residues. From germline, CDR1 is SGDLS and CDR2 YYNGEE. V was trimmed by 1 base and J by 6 bases, leaving 8 bases between them.

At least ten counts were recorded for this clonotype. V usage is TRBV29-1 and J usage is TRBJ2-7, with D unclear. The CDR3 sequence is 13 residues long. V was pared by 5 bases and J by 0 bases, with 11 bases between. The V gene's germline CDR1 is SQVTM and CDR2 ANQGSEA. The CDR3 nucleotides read TGCAGCGTTTTCTTTCCGTCCTCCTACGAGCAGTACTTC. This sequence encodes CSVFFPSSYEQYF.

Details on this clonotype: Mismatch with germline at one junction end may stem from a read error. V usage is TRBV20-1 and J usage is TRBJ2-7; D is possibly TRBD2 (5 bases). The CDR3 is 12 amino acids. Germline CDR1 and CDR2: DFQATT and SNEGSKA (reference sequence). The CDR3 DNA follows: TGCAGTGCTTATAAAGATACGGGTGAGCGGTTCTTC. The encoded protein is CSAYKDTGERFF.

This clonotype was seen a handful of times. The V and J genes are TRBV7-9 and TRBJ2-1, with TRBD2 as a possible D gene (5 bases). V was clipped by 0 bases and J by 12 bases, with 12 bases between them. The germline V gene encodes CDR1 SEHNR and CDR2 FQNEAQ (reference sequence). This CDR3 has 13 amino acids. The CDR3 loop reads CASSLAGISGQFF. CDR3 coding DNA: TGTGCCAGCAGCTTAGCGGGAATAAGCGGGCAGTTCTTC.

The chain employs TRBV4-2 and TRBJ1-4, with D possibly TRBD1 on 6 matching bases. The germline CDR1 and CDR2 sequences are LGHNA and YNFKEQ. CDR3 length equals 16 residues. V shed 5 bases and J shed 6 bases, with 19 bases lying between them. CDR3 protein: CASSIRQAHTHEKLFF. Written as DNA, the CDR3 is TGTGCCAGCAGCATAAGACAGGCCCATACACATGAAAAACTGTTTTTT.

CDR3 amino acids: CSVLEEAGGLFSSYNEQFF. CDR3 DNA: TGCAGCGTCCTCGAAGAAGCGGGAGGCCTCTTCAGCTCCTACAATGAGCAGTTCTTC. The chain joins TRBV29-1 to TRBJ2-1, with TRBD2 matching over 9 bases. The CDR3 spans 19 residues. Germline loops: CDR1 SQVTM, CDR2 ANQGSEA. The V gene end was trimmed by 6 bases and the J gene end by 0 bases; junction bases not matched to a gene: 18.

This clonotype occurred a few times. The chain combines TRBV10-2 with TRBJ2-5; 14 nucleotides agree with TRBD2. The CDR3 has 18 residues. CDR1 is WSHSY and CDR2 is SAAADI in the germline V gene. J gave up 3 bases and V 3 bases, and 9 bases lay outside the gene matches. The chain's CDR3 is CASSEEGTSGGQEETQYF. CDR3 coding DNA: TGCGCCAGCAGTGAAGAGGGGACTAGCGGGGGCCAAGAAGAGACCCAGTACTTC.

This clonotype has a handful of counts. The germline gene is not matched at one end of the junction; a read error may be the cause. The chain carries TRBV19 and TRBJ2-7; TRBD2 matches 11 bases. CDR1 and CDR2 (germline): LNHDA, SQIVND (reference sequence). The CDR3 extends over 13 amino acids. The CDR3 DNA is TGTGCCAGCAGTAGCGGGAGGGACTACGAGCAGTACTTC. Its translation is CASSSGRDYEQYF.

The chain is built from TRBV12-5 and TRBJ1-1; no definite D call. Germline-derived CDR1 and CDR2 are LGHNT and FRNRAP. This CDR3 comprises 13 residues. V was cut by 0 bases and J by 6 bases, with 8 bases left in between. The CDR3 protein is CASGLVLGSEAFF. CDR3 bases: TGTGCTAGTGGTTTGGTACTTGGGTCTGAAGCTTTCTTT.

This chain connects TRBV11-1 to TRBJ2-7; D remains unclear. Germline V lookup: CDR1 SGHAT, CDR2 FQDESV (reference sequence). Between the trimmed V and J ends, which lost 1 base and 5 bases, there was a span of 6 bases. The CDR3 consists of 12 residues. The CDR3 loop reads CASSLVNNEQYF. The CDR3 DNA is TGTGCCAGCAGCTTAGTCAACAACGAGCAGTACTTC. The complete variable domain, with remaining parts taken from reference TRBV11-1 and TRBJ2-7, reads EAEVAQSPRYKITEKSQAVAFWCDPISGHATLYWYRQILGQGPELLVQFQDESVVDDSQLPKDRFSAERLKGVDSTLKIQPAELGDSAMYLCASSLVNNEQYFGPGTRLTVT.

This CDR3 reads CASSPQGARVRNEQFF. The CDR3 nucleotides are TGTGCCAGCAGCCCCCAGGGGGCTAGGGTGAGGAATGAGCAGTTCTTC. The chain joins TRBV7-9 to TRBJ2-1; 8 bases are shared with TRBD1. CDR1 SEHNR and CDR2 FQNEAQ come from the germline V gene (reference sequence). Losses at the gene ends were 5 bases for V and 7 bases for J; bases not matched to a gene: 13. This CDR3 spans 16 amino acids.

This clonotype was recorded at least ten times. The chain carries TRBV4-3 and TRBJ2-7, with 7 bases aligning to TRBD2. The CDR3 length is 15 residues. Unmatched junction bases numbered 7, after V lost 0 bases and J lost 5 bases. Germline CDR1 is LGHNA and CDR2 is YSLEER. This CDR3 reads CASSQDGAGINEQYF. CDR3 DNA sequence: TGCGCCAGCAGCCAAGATGGAGCGGGGATAAACGAGCAGTACTTC.

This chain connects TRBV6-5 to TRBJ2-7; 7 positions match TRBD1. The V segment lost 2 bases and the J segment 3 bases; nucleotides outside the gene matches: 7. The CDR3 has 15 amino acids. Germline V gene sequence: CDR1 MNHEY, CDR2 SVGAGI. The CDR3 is CASSYRGGEGYEQYF. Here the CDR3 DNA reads TGTGCCAGCAGTTACAGAGGGGGCGAGGGCTACGAGCAGTACTTC.

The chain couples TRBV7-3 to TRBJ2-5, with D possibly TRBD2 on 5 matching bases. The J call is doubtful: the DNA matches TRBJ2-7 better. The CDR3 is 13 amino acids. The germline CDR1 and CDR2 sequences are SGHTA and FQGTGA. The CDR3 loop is CASSLMRVSEQYF. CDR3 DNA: TGTGCCAGCAGCCTCATGAGGGTCAGCGAGCAGTACTTC.

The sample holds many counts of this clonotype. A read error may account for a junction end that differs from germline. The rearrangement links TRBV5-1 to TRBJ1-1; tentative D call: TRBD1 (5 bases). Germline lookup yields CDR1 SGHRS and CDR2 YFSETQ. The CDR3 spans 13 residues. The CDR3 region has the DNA TGTGCCAGCAGTTTAGTAAGGGGCACTGAAGCTTTCTTT. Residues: CASSLVRGTEAFF.

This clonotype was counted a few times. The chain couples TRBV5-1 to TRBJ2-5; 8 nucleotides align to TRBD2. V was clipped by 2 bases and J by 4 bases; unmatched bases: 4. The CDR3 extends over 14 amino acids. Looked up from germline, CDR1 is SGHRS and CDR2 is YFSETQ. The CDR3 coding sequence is TGCGCCAGCAGCTTAAGCGGGGGCCTAGAGACCCAGTACTTC. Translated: CASSLSGGLETQYF.

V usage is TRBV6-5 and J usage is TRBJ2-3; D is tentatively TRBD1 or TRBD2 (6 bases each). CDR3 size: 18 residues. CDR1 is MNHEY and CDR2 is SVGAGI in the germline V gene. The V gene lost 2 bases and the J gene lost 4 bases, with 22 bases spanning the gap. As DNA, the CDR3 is TGTGCCAGCAGTTACGTCTCGGGGGCCGACCGGAGGGCAGATACGCAGTATTTT. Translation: CASSYVSGADRRADTQYF.

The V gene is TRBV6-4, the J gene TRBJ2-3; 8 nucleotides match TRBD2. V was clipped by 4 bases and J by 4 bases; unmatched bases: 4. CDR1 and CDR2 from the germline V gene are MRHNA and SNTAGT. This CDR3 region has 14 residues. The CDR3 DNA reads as TGTGCCAGCAGTGCGGCTAGCGGGTCAGATACGCAGTATTTT. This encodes CASSAASGSDTQYF.

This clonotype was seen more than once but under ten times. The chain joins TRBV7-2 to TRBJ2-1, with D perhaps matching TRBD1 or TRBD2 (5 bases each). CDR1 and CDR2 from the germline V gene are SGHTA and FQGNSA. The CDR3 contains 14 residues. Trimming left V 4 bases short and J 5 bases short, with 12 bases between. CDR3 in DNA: TGTGCCAGCAGCTCCCCGGGGCCGAACAATGAGCAGTTCTTC. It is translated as CASSSPGPNNEQFF.

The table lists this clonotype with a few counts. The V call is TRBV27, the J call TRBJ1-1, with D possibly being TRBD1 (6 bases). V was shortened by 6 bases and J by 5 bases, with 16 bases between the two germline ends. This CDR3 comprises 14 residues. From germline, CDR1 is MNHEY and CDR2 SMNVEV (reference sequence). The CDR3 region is CASRRFRGGTEAFF. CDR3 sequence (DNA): TGTGCCAGCAGGCGATTCAGGGGAGGTACTGAAGCTTTCTTT.

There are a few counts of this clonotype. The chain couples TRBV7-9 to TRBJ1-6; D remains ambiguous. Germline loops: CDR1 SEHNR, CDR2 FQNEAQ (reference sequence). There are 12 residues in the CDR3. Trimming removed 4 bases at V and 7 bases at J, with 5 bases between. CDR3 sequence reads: CASSYQNSPLHF. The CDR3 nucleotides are TGTGCCAGCAGCTACCAAAATTCACCCCTCCACTTT. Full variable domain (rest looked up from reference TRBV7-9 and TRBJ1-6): DTGVSQNPRHKITKRGQNVTFRCDPISEHNRLYWYRQTLGQGPEFLTYFQNEAQLEKSRLLSDRFSAERPKGSFSTLEIQRTEQGDSAMYLCASSYQNSPLHFGNGTRLTVT.

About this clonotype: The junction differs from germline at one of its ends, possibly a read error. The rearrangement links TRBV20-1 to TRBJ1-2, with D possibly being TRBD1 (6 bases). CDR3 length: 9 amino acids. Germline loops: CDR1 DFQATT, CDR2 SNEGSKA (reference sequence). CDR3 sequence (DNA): TGCAGTGCTAATCTGGACAGCCTCTTC. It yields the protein CSANLDSLF.

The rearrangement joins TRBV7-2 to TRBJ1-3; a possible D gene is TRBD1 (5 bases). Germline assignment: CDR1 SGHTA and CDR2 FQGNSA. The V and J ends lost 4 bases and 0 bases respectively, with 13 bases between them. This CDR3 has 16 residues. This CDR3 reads CASSYTGTLSGNTIYF. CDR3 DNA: TGTGCCAGCAGCTATACCGGGACCCTCTCTGGAAACACCATATATTTT. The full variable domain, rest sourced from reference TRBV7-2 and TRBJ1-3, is GAGVSQSPSNKVTEKGKDVELRCDPISGHTALYWYRQSLGQGLEFLIYFQGNSAPDKSGLPSDRFSAERTGGSVSTLTIQRTQQEDSAVYLCASSYTGTLSGNTIYFGEGSWLTVV.

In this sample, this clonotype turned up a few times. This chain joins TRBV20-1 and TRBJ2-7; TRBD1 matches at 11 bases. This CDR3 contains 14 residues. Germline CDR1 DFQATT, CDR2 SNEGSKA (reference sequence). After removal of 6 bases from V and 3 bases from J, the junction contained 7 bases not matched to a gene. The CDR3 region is CSAPTGTGGYEQYF. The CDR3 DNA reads TGCAGTGCACCAACCGGGACAGGGGGCTACGAGCAGTACTTC.

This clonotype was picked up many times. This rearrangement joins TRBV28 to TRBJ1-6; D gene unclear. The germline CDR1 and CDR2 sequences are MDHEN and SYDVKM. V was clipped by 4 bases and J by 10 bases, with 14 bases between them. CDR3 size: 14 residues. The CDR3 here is CASSYVPTGSPLHF. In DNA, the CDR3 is TGTGCCAGCAGTTACGTCCCTACGGGATCACCCCTCCACTTT.